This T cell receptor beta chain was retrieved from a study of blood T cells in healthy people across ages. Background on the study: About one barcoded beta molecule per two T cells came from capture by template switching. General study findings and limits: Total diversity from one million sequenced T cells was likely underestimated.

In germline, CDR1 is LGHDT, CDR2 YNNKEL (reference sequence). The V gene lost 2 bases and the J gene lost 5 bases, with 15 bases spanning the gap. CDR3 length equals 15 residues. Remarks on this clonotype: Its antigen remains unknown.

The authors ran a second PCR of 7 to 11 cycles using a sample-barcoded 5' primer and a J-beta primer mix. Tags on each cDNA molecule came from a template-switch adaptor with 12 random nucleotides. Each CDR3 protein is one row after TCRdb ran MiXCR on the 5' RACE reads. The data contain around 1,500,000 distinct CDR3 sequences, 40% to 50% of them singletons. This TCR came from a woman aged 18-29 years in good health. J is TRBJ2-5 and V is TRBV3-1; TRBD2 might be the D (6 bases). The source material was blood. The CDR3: CASSQQTSRGETQYF. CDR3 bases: TGTGCCAGCAGCCAACAGACTAGTCGTGGGGAGACCCAGTACTTC.